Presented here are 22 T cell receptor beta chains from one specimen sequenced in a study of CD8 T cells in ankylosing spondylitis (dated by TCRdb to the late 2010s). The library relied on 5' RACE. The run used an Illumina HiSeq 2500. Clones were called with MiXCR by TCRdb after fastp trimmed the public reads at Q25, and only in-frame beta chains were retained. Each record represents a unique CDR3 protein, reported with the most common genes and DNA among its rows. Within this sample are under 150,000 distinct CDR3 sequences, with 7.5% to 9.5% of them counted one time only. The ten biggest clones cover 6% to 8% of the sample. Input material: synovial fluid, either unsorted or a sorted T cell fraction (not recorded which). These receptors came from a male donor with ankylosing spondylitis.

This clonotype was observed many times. The CDR3 sequence is CASRLNTGELFF. The CDR3 coding sequence is TGCGCCAGCAGGCTAAACACCGGGGAGCTGTTTTTT. This chain connects TRBV5-1 to TRBJ2-2; no reliable D call. The germline gives CDR1 SGHRS, CDR2 YFSETQ. Trimming pared 5 bases from V and 2 bases from J, leaving 4 bases between. This CDR3 region has 12 residues.

The DNA for the CDR3 is TGTGCCAGCAGTTACTCGGATCCTAGCAATCAGCCCCAGCATTTT. Translating it yields CASSYSDPSNQPQHF. The rearrangement joins TRBV6-5 to TRBJ1-5; D is ambiguous. This CDR3 spans 15 amino acids. Trimming removed 0 bases from V and 0 bases from J, with 6 bases in between. Germline loops: CDR1 MNHEY, CDR2 SVGAGI.

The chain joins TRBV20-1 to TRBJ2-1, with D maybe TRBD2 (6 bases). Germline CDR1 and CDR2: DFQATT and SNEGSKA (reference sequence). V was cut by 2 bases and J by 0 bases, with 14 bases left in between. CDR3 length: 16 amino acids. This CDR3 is CSARSRDGSSYNEQFF. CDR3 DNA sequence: TGCAGTGCTAGATCCCGAGACGGGAGCTCCTACAATGAGCAGTTCTTC.

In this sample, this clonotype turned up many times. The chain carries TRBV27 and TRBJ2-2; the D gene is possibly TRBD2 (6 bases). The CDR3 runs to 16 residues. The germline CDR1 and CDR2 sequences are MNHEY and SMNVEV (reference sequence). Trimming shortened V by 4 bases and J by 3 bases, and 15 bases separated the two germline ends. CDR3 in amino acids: CASSYSTGVYTGELFF. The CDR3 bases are TGTGCCAGCAGTTATTCGACGGGGGTTTACACCGGGGAGCTGTTTTTT.

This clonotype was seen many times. In DNA form, the CDR3 reads TGTGCCAGCAGCTCCTCGCTAGGGGCTGAAGCTTTCTTT. Translation: CASSSSLGAEAFF. This sequence joins TRBV7-3 and TRBJ1-1; D perhaps matches TRBD1 (5 bases). The germline V gene has CDR1 SGHTA and CDR2 FQGTGA. The germline V and J ends were trimmed by 4 bases and 6 bases, with 12 bases remaining between them. This CDR3 is 13 amino acids long.

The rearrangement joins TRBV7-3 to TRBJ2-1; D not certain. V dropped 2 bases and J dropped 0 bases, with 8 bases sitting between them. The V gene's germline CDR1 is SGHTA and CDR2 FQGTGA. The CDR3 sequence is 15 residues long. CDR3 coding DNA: TGTGCCAGCAGCTTAGGCCGGGCCTCCTACAATGAGCAGTTCTTC. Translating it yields CASSLGRASYNEQFF. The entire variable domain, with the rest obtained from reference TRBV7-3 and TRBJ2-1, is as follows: GAGVSQTPSNKVTEKGKYVELRCDPISGHTALYWYRQSLGQGPEFLIYFQGTGAADDSGLPNDRFFAVRPEGSVSTLKIQRTERGDSAVYLCASSLGRASYNEQFFGPGTRLTVL.

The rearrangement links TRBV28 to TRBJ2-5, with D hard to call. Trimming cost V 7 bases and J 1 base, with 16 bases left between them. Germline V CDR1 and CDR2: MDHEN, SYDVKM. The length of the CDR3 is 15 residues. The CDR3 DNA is TGTGCCAGCAAACAATTTGGACGAACCCAAGAGACCCAGTACTTC. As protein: CASKQFGRTQETQYF.

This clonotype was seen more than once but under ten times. CDR3 in DNA: TGTGCCAGCAGCCAAAGGGGACTGGCCAACGTCCTGACTTTC. Amino acid sequence: CASSQRGLANVLTF. The chain couples TRBV4-2 to TRBJ2-6; D is perhaps TRBD2 (6 bases). Germline V gene lookup returns CDR1 LGHNA and CDR2 YNFKEQ. The CDR3 spans 14 residues. V lost 2 bases, J lost 6 bases, and 8 bases lay in between.

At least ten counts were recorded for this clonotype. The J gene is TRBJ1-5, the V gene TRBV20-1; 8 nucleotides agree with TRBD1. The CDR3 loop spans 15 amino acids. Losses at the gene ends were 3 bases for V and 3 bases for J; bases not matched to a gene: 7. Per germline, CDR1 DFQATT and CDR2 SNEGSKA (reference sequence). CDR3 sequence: CSASNRGGNNQPQHF. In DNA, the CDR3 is TGCAGTGCTAGTAACAGGGGGGGAAACAATCAGCCCCAGCATTTT.

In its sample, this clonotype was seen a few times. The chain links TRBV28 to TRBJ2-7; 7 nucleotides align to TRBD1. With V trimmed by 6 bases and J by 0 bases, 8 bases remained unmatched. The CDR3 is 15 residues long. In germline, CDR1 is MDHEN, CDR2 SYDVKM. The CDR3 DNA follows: TGTGCCAGCAGCGACGGGTCAGGGGGCTCCTACGAGCAGTACTTC. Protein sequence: CASSDGSGGSYEQYF. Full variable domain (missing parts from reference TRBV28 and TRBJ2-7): DVKVTQSSRYLVKRTGEKVFLECVQDMDHENMFWYRQDPGLGLRLIYFSYDVKMKEKGDIPEGYSVSREKKERFSLILESASTNQTSMYLCASSDGSGGSYEQYFGPGTRLTVT.

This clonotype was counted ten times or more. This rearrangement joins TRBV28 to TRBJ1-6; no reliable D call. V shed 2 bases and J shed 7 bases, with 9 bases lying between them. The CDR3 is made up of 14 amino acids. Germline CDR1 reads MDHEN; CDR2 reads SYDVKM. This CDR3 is CASSLALGNSPLHF. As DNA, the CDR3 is TGTGCCAGCAGTTTAGCCCTGGGGAATTCACCCCTCCACTTT.

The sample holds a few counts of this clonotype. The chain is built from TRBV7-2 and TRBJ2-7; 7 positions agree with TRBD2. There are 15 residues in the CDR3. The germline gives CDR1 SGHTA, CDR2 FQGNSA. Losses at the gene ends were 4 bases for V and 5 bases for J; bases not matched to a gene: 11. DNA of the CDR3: TGTGCCAGCAGCTCAGGACTAGGGATTATCAACGAGCAGTACTTC. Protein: CASSSGLGIINEQYF.

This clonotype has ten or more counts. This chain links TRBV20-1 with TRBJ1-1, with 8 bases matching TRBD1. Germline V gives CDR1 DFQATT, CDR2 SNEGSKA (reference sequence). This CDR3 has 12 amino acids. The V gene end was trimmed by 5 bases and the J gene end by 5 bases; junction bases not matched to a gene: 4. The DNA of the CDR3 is TGCAGTGCTTTACAGGGGGGAACTGAAGCTTTCTTT. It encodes CSALQGGTEAFF.

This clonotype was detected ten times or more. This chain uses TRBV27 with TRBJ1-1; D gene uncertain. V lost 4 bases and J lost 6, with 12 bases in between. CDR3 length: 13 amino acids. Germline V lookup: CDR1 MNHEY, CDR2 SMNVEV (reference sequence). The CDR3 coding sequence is TGTGCCAGCAGTTCTGTAGGAGGAGCTGAAGCTTTCTTT. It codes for CASSSVGGAEAFF.

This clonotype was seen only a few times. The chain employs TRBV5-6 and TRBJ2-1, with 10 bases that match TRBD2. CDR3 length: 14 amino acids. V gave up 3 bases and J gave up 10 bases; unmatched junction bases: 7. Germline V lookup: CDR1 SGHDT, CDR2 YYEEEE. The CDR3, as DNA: TGTGCCAGCAGCTGGGCGACTAGCGGGTTGGAGCAGTTCTTC. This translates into CASSWATSGLEQFF.

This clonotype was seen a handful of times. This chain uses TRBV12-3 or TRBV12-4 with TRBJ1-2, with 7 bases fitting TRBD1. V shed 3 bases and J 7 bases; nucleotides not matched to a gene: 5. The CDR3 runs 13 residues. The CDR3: CASSFAQGGGYTF. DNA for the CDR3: TGTGCCAGCAGTTTCGCCCAGGGGGGTGGCTACACCTTC.

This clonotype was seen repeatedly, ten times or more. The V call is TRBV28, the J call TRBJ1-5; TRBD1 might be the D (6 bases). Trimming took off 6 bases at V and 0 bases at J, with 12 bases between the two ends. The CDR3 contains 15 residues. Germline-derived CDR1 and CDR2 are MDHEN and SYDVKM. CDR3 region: CASSSRGPSNQPQHF. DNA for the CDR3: TGTGCCAGCAGCTCCCGGGGGCCTAGCAATCAGCCCCAGCATTTT.

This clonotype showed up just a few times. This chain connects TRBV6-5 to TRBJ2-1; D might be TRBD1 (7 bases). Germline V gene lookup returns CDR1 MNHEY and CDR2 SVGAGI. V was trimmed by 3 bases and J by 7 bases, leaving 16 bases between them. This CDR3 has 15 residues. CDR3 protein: CASSYGQGGSNEQFF. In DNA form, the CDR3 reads TGTGCCAGCAGTTATGGGCAGGGGGGTTCGAATGAGCAGTTCTTC.

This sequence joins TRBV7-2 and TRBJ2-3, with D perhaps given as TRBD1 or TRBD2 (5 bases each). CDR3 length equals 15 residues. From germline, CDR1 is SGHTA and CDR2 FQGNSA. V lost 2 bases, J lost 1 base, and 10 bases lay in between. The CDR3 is CASSLNRGRTDTQYF. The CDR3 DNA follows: TGTGCCAGCAGCTTAAATCGGGGCCGCACAGATACGCAGTATTTT.

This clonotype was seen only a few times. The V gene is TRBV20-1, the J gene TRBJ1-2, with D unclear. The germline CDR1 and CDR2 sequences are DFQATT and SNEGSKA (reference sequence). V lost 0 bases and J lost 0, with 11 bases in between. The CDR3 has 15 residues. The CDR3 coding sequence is TGCAGTGCTAGAGATCAGGCATCGGCTAACTATGGCTACACCTTC. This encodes CSARDQASANYGYTF.

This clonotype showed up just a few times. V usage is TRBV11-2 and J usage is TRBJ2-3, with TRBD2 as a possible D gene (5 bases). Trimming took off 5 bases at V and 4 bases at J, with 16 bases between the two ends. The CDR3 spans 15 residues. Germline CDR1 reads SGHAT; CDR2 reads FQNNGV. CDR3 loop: CASSPRGLGPDTQYF. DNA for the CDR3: TGTGCCAGCAGCCCTAGAGGGTTGGGCCCAGATACGCAGTATTTT.

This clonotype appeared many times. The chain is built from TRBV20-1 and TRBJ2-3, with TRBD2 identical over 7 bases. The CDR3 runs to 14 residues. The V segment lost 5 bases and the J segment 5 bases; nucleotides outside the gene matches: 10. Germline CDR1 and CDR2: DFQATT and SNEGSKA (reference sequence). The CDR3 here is CSAPTGGRGDTQYF. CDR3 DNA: TGCAGTGCTCCCACCGGGGGGAGGGGAGATACGCAGTATTTT.